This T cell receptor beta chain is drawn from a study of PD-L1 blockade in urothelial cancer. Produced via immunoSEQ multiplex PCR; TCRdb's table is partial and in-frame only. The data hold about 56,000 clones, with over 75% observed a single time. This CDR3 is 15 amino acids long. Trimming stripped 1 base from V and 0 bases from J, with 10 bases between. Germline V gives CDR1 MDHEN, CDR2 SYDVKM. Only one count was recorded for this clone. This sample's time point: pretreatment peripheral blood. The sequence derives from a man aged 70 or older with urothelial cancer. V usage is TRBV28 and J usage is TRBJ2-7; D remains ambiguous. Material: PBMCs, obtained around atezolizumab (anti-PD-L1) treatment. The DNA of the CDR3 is TGTGCCAGCAGTTTATTGGGCCCAAGCTCCTACGAGCAGTACTTC. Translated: CASSLLGPSSYEQYF.